These T cell receptor beta chains were read from a single sample in a study of T-cell reconstitution after alpha-beta-depleted transplantation in children. TCRdb processed the PCR reads anew with MiXCR; each CDR3 protein has one entry. The sample records more than 500,000 distinct CDR3 sequences, roughly 10% being singletons. The sample in question was PBMCs, mostly from graft donor cells, obtained 180 days after TCRalphabeta/CD19-depleted stem cell transplant. The receptor set was obtained from a female patient aged 2 to 10 who had a stem cell transplant for aplastic anemia, so the T cells may come from the graft donor. CDR3s include the opening cysteine and the closing phenylalanine or tryptophan. The D gene is left open where the match is weak. Rows may omit the clone size; those that give it use once, few, many or a size class.

j_call clone_size d_call v_call cdr3_nt cdr3_aa
TRBJ2-1 NA TRBD2 TRBV5-1 TGCGCCAGCCGCCCGGGGCGGGAGGGGAATGAGCAGTTCTTC CASRPGREGNEQFF
TRBJ2-1 few TRBD2 TRBV5-1 TGCGCCAGCAGCACCCCGACTAGCGGGACGTTAAATGAGCAGTTCTTC CASSTPTSGTLNEQFF
TRBJ2-1 NA TRBD2 TRBV6-4 TGTGCCAGCAGTCTAACCCCAGTGGGAGGGCCCTTCAATGAGCAGTTCTTC CASSLTPVGGPFNEQFF
TRBJ1-1 few TRBD1 TRBV5-1 TGCGCCAGCAGAGGCGAGGGCAGGGGGGACACTGAAGCTTTCTTT CASRGEGRGDTEAFF
TRBJ2-4 NA NA TRBV28 TGTGCCAGCAGTTTATCGCCCCCTGGACAGCTATACAGTCAGTACTTC CASSLSPPGQLYSQYF
TRBJ2-1 NA NA TRBV6-2/TRBV6-3 TGTGCCAGCAGCCGCCCAGGGGAGTCCTACAATGAGCAGTTCTTC CASSRPGESYNEQFF
TRBJ2-7 NA NA TRBV29-1 TGCACCGTAGAAGAAGGCTCCTACGAGCAGTACTTC CTVEEGSYEQYF
TRBJ1-2 NA NA TRBV28 TGTGCCAGCAGTTTACCCCGAGGACAGAATTCGCCAAATAACTATGGCTACACCTTC CASSLPRGQNSPNNYGYTF
TRBJ2-1 few NA TRBV15 TGTGCCACCATTCCGGCAGCCCACTCCTACAATGAGCAGTTCTTC CATIPAAHSYNEQFF
TRBJ1-4 NA NA TRBV30 TGTGCCTGGAGTACCGGCCGGGGGCCTAATGAAAAACTGTTTTTT CAWSTGRGPNEKLFF
TRBJ2-1 many TRBD2 TRBV5-6 TGTGCCAGCAGCGTGGGACTAGCGGGAGCAGATGAGCAGTTCTTC CASSVGLAGADEQFF
TRBJ1-4 NA NA TRBV4-3 TGCGCCAGCAGCCAAGCGGGGCGAACTAATGAAAAACTGTTTTTT CASSQAGRTNEKLFF
TRBJ1-2 NA TRBD1 TRBV29-1 TGCAGCGCTTACAGGGGGATGCTGCGTGGCTACACCTTC CSAYRGMLRGYTF
TRBJ1-2 NA TRBD1 TRBV12-5 TGTGCTAGTGGTTTGGACAGGGGCTACTATGGCTACACCTTC CASGLDRGYYGYTF
TRBJ2-4 few NA TRBV28 TGTGCCAGCAGTTTACGGGGGTTGCACATTCAGTACTTC CASSLRGLHIQYF
TRBJ1-2 many TRBD1 TRBV4-3 TGCGCCAGCAGCCAAGGGACAGGGGCTAACTATGGCTACACCTTC CASSQGTGANYGYTF
TRBJ2-7 few NA TRBV4-3 TGCGCCAGCAGCCAAGGGGATGGGCCCGAAGCCTACGAGCAGTACTTC CASSQGDGPEAYEQYF
TRBJ1-5 NA NA TRBV12-3/TRBV12-4 TGTACCAGCAGTTTAGTTCTTAGTGAATCAGGGGGCAATCAGCCCCAGCATTTT CTSSLVLSESGGNQPQHF
TRBJ2-3 NA NA TRBV7-9 TGTGCCAGCATCCCATGGGACAATACGCAGTATTTT CASIPWDNTQYF
TRBJ2-3 NA NA TRBV7-9 TGTGCCAGCAGCTTATTGTCGCGGGACACAGATACGCAGTATTTT CASSLLSRDTDTQYF
TRBJ2-1 NA TRBD1 TRBV27 TGTGCCAGCAGTTTACACAGGGGAGCCTCCTACAATGAGCAGTTCTTC CASSLHRGASYNEQFF
TRBJ2-1 few NA TRBV27 TGTGCCAGCAGTTTGGCCGGGTCCCCCCCCTACAATGAGCAGTTCTTC CASSLAGSPPYNEQFF
TRBJ2-2 few TRBD1 TRBV20-1 TGCAGTGCTCGAGACAGGGGTGAAACCGGGGAGCTGTTTTTT CSARDRGETGELFF
TRBJ2-7 few NA TRBV27 TGTGCCAGCAGACTCACCGGTCTCTCGACTTCCGAGCAGTACTTC CASRLTGLSTSEQYF